This passage covers 30 T cell receptor beta chains from one sample sequenced in a study of blood T cell repertoires in COVID-19. TCRdb keeps only in-frame clones here, not all; method: immunoSEQ multiplex PCR. The data contain 20,000 to 30,000 clones, 90% to 95% of them singletons. Sequencing input: peripheral blood. The origin of the receptors is a woman in her fifties or sixties with active COVID-19.

The chain links TRBV18 to TRBJ1-4; 7 nucleotides align to TRBD1. This CDR3 is 16 amino acids long. The V gene end was trimmed by 4 bases and the J gene end by 0 bases; junction bases not matched to a gene: 5. Germline V gene sequence: CDR1 KGHSH, CDR2 LQKENI. Written as DNA, the CDR3 is TGTGCCAGCTCACTGCAGGGGGTTGCAACTAATGAAAAACTGTTTTTT. Amino acids: CASSLQGVATNEKLFF.

The genes are TRBV3-1 (or the pseudogene TRBV3-2) and TRBJ2-1; perhaps TRBD2 as D (5 bases). Trimming took off 0 bases at V and 0 bases at J, with 12 bases between the two ends. Germline CDR1 reads LGHDT; CDR2 reads YNNKEL (reference sequence). This CDR3 spans 17 amino acids. The CDR3 spells CASSQDRASISYNEQFF. CDR3 bases: TGTGCCAGCAGCCAAGATCGGGCTAGCATCTCCTACAATGAGCAGTTCTTC.

This chain's CDR3 is CASSLAGDNEQFF. The CDR3 DNA is TGTGCCAGCAGTTTAGCGGGAGACAATGAGCAGTTCTTC. The V call is TRBV28, the J call TRBJ2-1; 7 bases agree with TRBD2. In germline, CDR1 is MDHEN, CDR2 SYDVKM. The CDR3 has 13 amino acids. J lost 5 bases, V lost 2 bases, and 0 bases had no gene match.

The chain is built from TRBV5-1 and TRBJ2-7; D may be TRBD1 (5 bases). Germline V gene sequence: CDR1 SGHRS, CDR2 YFSETQ. This CDR3 is 13 amino acids long. V dropped 3 bases and J dropped 2 bases, with 9 bases sitting between them. Written as DNA, the CDR3 is TGCGCCAGCAGCTCCCAGGGCGCCTACGAGCAGTACTTC. It is translated as CASSSQGAYEQYF. Full variable domain (outside the CDR3, taken from reference TRBV5-1 and TRBJ2-7): KAGVTQTPRYLIKTRGQQVTLSCSPISGHRSVSWYQQTPGQGLQFLFEYFSETQRNKGNFPGRFSGRQFSNSRSEMNVSTLELGDSALYLCASSSQGAYEQYFGPGTRLTVT.

This chain joins TRBV28 and TRBJ2-7, with 10 positions matching TRBD2. Per the germline V gene, CDR1 is MDHEN and CDR2 is SYDVKM. The CDR3 runs to 16 residues. V lost 4 bases, J lost 7 bases, and 13 bases stayed unmatched. DNA for the CDR3: TGTGCCAGCAGTTCCCCCCAGCGGGAGGGCCTAAAGGAGCAGTACTTC. This gives the protein CASSSPQREGLKEQYF.

The gene calls are TRBV2 and TRBJ2-1; TRBD2 agrees at 9 bases. V lost 0 bases, J lost 0 bases, and 3 bases stayed unmatched. The CDR3 consists of 17 residues. Germline CDR1 and CDR2: SNHLY and FYNNEI. In nucleotides, the CDR3 is TGTGCCAGCAGTGAAGCCGCGGGGGGGAGCTCCTACAATGAGCAGTTCTTC. Protein: CASSEAAGGSSYNEQFF.

V gene TRBV2 combines with J gene TRBJ2-3; 7 bases agree with TRBD1. CDR3 size: 15 residues. J was trimmed by 6 bases and V by 6 bases; bases with no gene match: 12. Germline V CDR1 and CDR2: SNHLY, FYNNEI. The CDR3 DNA reads TGTGCCAGCAGAACCCCGGACAGGCAGGGCGATACGCAGTATTTT. Its translation is CASRTPDRQGDTQYF.

The chain combines TRBV6-5 with TRBJ2-3; D may be TRBD1 (6 bases). Germline CDR1 and CDR2: MNHEY and SVGAGI. The CDR3 runs 15 residues. Trimming stripped 5 bases from V and 0 bases from J, with 12 bases between. The CDR3 protein is CASSPQGTSTDTQYF. Written as DNA, the CDR3 is TGTGCCAGCAGTCCCCAGGGGACAAGCACAGATACGCAGTATTTT.

This chain connects TRBV15 to TRBJ2-3; D is uncertain. V shed 5 bases and J shed 1 base, with 16 bases lying between them. Germline V lookup: CDR1 LNHNV, CDR2 YYDKDF (reference sequence). The CDR3 has 16 amino acids. CDR3: CATSPLQRKGTDTQYF. The CDR3 nucleotides read TGTGCCACCAGCCCACTCCAGAGGAAAGGCACAGATACGCAGTATTTT.

In its sample, this clone ranks as medium-sized. The J gene is TRBJ1-6, the V gene TRBV5-1; 8 bases fit TRBD1. CDR1 and CDR2 (germline): SGHRS, YFSETQ. There are 17 residues in the CDR3. V shed 1 base, J shed 5 bases, and the junction held 8 bases outside the gene matches. Here the CDR3 DNA reads TGCGCCAGCAGCTTGACCCCTCAGGGGGCAAATAATTCACCCCTCCACTTT. Its translation: CASSLTPQGANNSPLHF. The complete variable domain, with remaining parts taken from reference TRBV5-1 and TRBJ1-6, reads KAGVTQTPRYLIKTRGQQVTLSCSPISGHRSVSWYQQTPGQGLQFLFEYFSETQRNKGNFPGRFSGRQFSNSRSEMNVSTLELGDSALYLCASSLTPQGANNSPLHFGNGTRLTVT.

This chain uses TRBV18 with TRBJ2-2, with a weak D call TRBD2 (6 bases). Trimming stripped 3 bases from V and 9 bases from J, with 17 bases between. Germline CDR1 and CDR2: KGHSH and LQKENI. CDR3 length: 15 amino acids. The CDR3 protein is CASSPPRDSSRELFF. The DNA of the CDR3 is TGTGCCAGCTCACCCCCCAGGGACTCCAGCCGGGAGCTGTTTTTT.

The genes are TRBV9 and TRBJ2-4; 8 bases match TRBD1. Germline V gene data show CDR1 as SGDLS and CDR2 as YYNGEE. The V segment lost 4 bases and the J segment 7 bases; nucleotides outside the gene matches: 10. CDR3 length: 15 residues. The CDR3 spells CASSPRTGTGNIQYF. The DNA for the CDR3 is TGTGCCAGCAGCCCCCGGACAGGGACCGGGAACATTCAGTACTTC.

The rearrangement uses TRBV4-1 and TRBJ2-1, with D possibly TRBD1 on 6 matching bases. There are 17 residues in the CDR3. V lost 1 base and J 0 bases, leaving 13 bases between the germline ends. The germline CDR1 and CDR2 sequences are MGHRA and YSYEKL. The CDR3 sequence: CASSQAVTGSSYNEQFF. The CDR3, as DNA: TGCGCCAGCAGCCAAGCAGTCACAGGGAGCTCCTACAATGAGCAGTTCTTC.

With regard to this clone: One end of the junction does not line up with germline, which may come from a read error. The chain uses TRBV5-1 and TRBJ2-2, with 7 bases fitting TRBD1. There are 16 residues in the CDR3. The V gene's germline CDR1 is SGHRS and CDR2 YFSETQ. The CDR3 is CASSLRDSRNPGELFF. CDR3 bases: TGCGCCAGCAGCTTGCGGGACAGCCGGAACCCCGGGGAGCTGTTTTTT.

V and J are TRBV5-1 and TRBJ2-7; 7 bases fit TRBD2. J was trimmed by 6 bases and V by 0 bases; bases with no gene match: 9. Germline V gives CDR1 SGHRS, CDR2 YFSETQ. The CDR3 is 15 residues long. CDR3 region: CASSLVASGSSEQYF. The DNA for the CDR3 is TGCGCCAGCAGCTTGGTGGCTAGCGGTTCGTCCGAGCAGTACTTC.

This clone was detected only once. The chain recombines TRBV5-4 with TRBJ2-2; weak D call: TRBD2 (5 bases). The V end lost 0 bases, the J end lost 0 bases, and 9 bases lay between the germline ends. The germline gives CDR1 SGHNT, CDR2 YYREEE (reference sequence). The CDR3 has 16 amino acids. The CDR3 is CASSLDPGTNTGELFF. The DNA for the CDR3 is TGTGCCAGCAGCTTGGATCCGGGGACGAACACCGGGGAGCTGTTTTTT. Complete variable domain (other parts from reference TRBV5-4 and TRBJ2-2): ETGVTQSPTHLIKTRGQQVTLRCSSQSGHNTVSWYQQALGQGPQFIFQYYREEENGRGNFPPRFSGLQFPNYSSELNVNALELDDSALYLCASSLDPGTNTGELFFGEGSRLTVL.

V usage is TRBV19 and J usage is TRBJ1-4, with a possible D match to TRBD1 (5 bases). The V gene's germline CDR1 is LNHDA and CDR2 SQIVND (reference sequence). V was clipped by 5 bases and J by 8 bases, with 15 bases between them. This CDR3 spans 14 amino acids. Here the CDR3 reads CASSYRSEREKLFF. CDR3 coding DNA: TGTGCCAGTAGTTACAGGAGTGAGCGAGAAAAACTGTTTTTT.

The chain links TRBV14 to TRBJ2-1; tentatively, D is TRBD2 (5 bases). Trimming stripped 1 base from V and 2 bases from J, with 9 bases between. The CDR3 covers 15 residues. Germline-derived CDR1 and CDR2 are SGHDN and FVKESK. The CDR3 region has the DNA TGTGCCAGCAGCCAAGCGGGGATTACCTACAATGAGCAGTTCTTC. Translating gives CASSQAGITYNEQFF.

The CDR3 bases are TGTGCCAGCAGCCACGCGGGCTACACAGATACGCAGTATTTT. Protein sequence: CASSHAGYTDTQYF. The V call is TRBV3-1 (or the pseudogene TRBV3-2), the J call TRBJ2-3, with D maybe TRBD2 (5 bases). The CDR3 spans 14 residues. V lost 3 bases and J 2 bases, leaving 9 bases between the germline ends. In germline, CDR1 is LGHDT, CDR2 YNNKEL (reference sequence).

The chain is built from TRBV18 and TRBJ2-3; 8 bases line up with TRBD1. The CDR3 is 17 amino acids. The V gene's germline CDR1 is KGHSH and CDR2 LQKENI. V gave up 3 bases and J gave up 3 bases; unmatched junction bases: 11. The CDR3: CASSPQQGARGTDTQYF. The CDR3 DNA reads as TGTGCCAGCTCACCCCAGCAGGGGGCTCGCGGGACAGATACGCAGTATTTT.

This clone showed up just once. This chain links TRBV4-1 with TRBJ2-3; 7 positions match TRBD2. The CDR3 is 15 amino acids. Germline trimming cut 0 bases from V and 4 bases from J; bases unmatched to any gene: 4. Germline V lookup: CDR1 MGHRA, CDR2 YSYEKL. CDR3 sequence (DNA): TGCGCCAGCAGCCAAGATAAAGCGGGGTCAGATACGCAGTATTTT. Translating gives CASSQDKAGSDTQYF.

The rearrangement links TRBV11-3 to TRBJ2-2; no clear D gene. Trimming removed 1 base at V and 7 bases at J, with 7 bases between. CDR1 is SGHNT and CDR2 is YENEEA in the germline V gene. The CDR3 is made up of 13 amino acids. The CDR3 nucleotides are TGTGCCAGCAGCTTAGTACGGTACGGGGAGCTGTTTTTT. This translates into CASSLVRYGELFF. The entire variable domain, with the rest obtained from reference TRBV11-3 and TRBJ2-2, is as follows: EAGVVQSPRYKIIEKKQPVAFWCNPISGHNTLYWYLQNLGQGPELLIRYENEEAVDDSQLPKDRFSAERLKGVDSTLKIQPAELGDSAVYLCASSLVRYGELFFGEGSRLTVL.

The table lists this clone with a few counts. This chain joins TRBV6-1 and TRBJ2-3, with 7 bases matching TRBD2. V gave up 4 bases and J gave up 2 bases; unmatched junction bases: 12. The germline V gene encodes CDR1 MNHNS and CDR2 SASEGT. CDR3 length equals 17 residues. CDR3 nucleotide sequence: TGTGCCAGCAGTGGAGGACTAGATTGGGGATTCACAGATACGCAGTATTTT. Residues: CASSGGLDWGFTDTQYF.

The chain links TRBV13 to TRBJ2-7, with D possibly being TRBD2 (5 bases). Trimming stripped 5 bases from V and 5 bases from J, with 16 bases between. Germline lookup yields CDR1 PRHDT and CDR2 FYEKMQ (reference sequence). This CDR3 comprises 14 residues. The CDR3 loop reads CASSPQDRGDEQYF. CDR3 DNA: TGTGCCAGCAGCCCCCAGGACCGGGGAGACGAGCAGTACTTC.

V is TRBV6-5 and J is TRBJ2-3; D ambiguous. V shed 6 bases and J shed 2 bases, with 6 bases lying between them. CDR3 length: 12 residues. The germline gives CDR1 MNHEY, CDR2 SVGAGI. CDR3 amino acids: CASSDNTDTQYF. DNA of the CDR3: TGTGCCAGCAGCGACAACACAGATACGCAGTATTTT.

The chain has TRBV9 and TRBJ1-1; D possibly corresponds to TRBD1 (5 bases). Germline V CDR1 and CDR2: SGDLS, YYNGEE. The CDR3 contains 15 residues. V was cut by 1 base and J by 10 bases, with 20 bases left in between. In DNA form, the CDR3 reads TGTGCCAGCAGCGTATACGCGGAGGGGAACCTCGGAGCTTTCTTT. Translated, it gives CASSVYAEGNLGAFF.

V is TRBV19 and J is TRBJ1-1; no definite D call. Trimming removed 9 bases at V and 10 bases at J, with 18 bases between. Germline values: CDR1 LNHDA, CDR2 SQIVND (reference sequence). CDR3 length equals 12 residues. The CDR3, as DNA: TGTGCCAGCAACCGCCGGGCGGGTCGAGCTTTCTTT. Amino acids: CASNRRAGRAFF.

The genes are TRBV24-1 and TRBJ2-3; 11 bases fit TRBD1. CDR1 and CDR2 from the germline V gene are KGHDR and SFDVKD. The CDR3 has 15 amino acids. J lost 2 bases, V lost 6 bases, and 3 bases had no gene match. The CDR3 nucleotides are TGTGCCACCAGTCGGACAGGGGGCCTCACAGATACGCAGTATTTT. Its protein is CATSRTGGLTDTQYF.

The chain has TRBV13 and TRBJ1-4, with D maybe TRBD1 (6 bases). Looked up from germline, CDR1 is PRHDT and CDR2 is FYEKMQ (reference sequence). The CDR3 totals 12 residues. V lost 7 bases to trimming and J lost 8 bases, with 11 bases between them. For the CDR3, the DNA is TGTGCCAGCACCAGCACAGGGGAAAAACTGTTTTTT. Encoded protein: CASTSTGEKLFF.

The sample holds one count of this clone. J is TRBJ2-7 and V is TRBV28, with a tentative D call TRBD2 (6 bases). Germline V CDR1 and CDR2: MDHEN, SYDVKM. V was clipped by 11 bases and J by 3 bases, with 17 bases between them. This CDR3 has 13 residues. For the CDR3, the DNA is TGTGCCTCTCGGGGGAGGCAGGGCTACGAGCAGTACGTC. It is translated as CASRGRQGYEQYV.